This record covers a single T cell receptor beta chain. The assay was immunoSEQ multiplex PCR, and TCRdb's table has in-frame clones only and misses some. Here the sample spans hundreds of thousands of clones, more than 75% being singletons. The data were obtained in a study of shared T cell receptors in the human thymus. This same sample was also part of a study on human thymus T cells. From that second work: Corrective heart surgery yielded resections, and these provided the thymus tissue. There appeared to be biased usage of V and J genes in thymic and blood repertoires.

The specimen was thymocytes. This TCR came from a boy younger than two with a congenital heart defect.

Written as DNA, the CDR3 is TGTGCCTGGACGACAGGTGGGAATCAGCCCCAGCATTTT. This encodes CAWTTGGNQPQHF. The chain recombines TRBV30 with TRBJ1-5; TRBD1 might be the D (6 bases). This CDR3 has 13 amino acids. Trimming stripped 4 bases from V and 4 bases from J, with 11 bases between. From germline, CDR1 is GTSNPN and CDR2 SVGIG (reference sequence).